The clone carrying this T cell receptor beta chain has more than one count but fewer than ten. The target antigen is unknown. The ends were cut back, 4 bases at V and 6 bases at J, with 10 bases in the middle. The length of the CDR3 is 13 residues. Germline V gene data show CDR1 as MGHRA and CDR2 as YSYEKL. The data derive from a study of identical twins. Study-wide results and caveats: Low generation-probability sequences were in excess among twin-shared out-of-frame alpha sequences. Modelling underestimated the level of out-of-frame TCR alpha sharing observed in monozygotic twins. A lower insertion count was a feature of abundant cord blood beta clonotypes, with no such feature in memory repertoires.

Healthy Caucasians were all of the donors. TCRdb analysed the 5' RACE reads with MiXCR anew, one entry per CDR3 protein. The sample carries 300,000 to 400,000 distinct CDR3 sequences, approximately 8.7% recorded once. The V gene is TRBV4-1, the J gene TRBJ1-5; TRBD1 might be the D (5 bases). Sequencing was carried out using naive T cells sorted from blood. This clonotype was obtained from a woman aged 45-65 years in good health. The CDR3 loop reads CASSRGGGQPQHF. The DNA for the CDR3 is TGCGCCAGCAGCCGGGGCGGGGGTCAGCCCCAGCATTTT.